A single T cell receptor (beta chain) is shown here with its context. The antigen remains unidentified. The authors gated naive CD8+ T cells as CD45RO-CCR7+CD27+CD95-. These data originate in a study of CXCR3-negative and CXCR3-positive naive CD8 T cells. All TRB cDNA libraries came from 5' RACE performed with UMI labels. TCRdb reprocessed the 5' RACE reads, with one entry per CDR3 protein and no DNA. This table lists around 80,000 distinct CDR3 sequences. This CDR3 spans 16 amino acids. Germline V gene data show CDR1 as SGHVS and CDR2 as FQNEAQ. Study observations and caveats: When CXCR3-positive naive cells were set against CXCR3-negative naive cells, the former had more hydrophobic TRB CDR3s. Similar levels of surface CD5 were seen between naive subsets; TCR strength was inferred from TRB CDR3 properties. CXCR3-negative and CXCR3-positive naive cells shared comparable TRBV-TRBJ usage, but memory cells did not. Memory CD8+ cells had much lower diversity, and both naive subsets had comparably high diversity.

Source material: naive CXCR3+ CD8+ T cells from blood. Subset of the sample: CD45RO-CCR7+CD27+CD95- naive CD8+ T cells expressing CXCR3 (TNR3+). This sequence joins TRBV7-8 and TRBJ2-3. This TCR was sampled from a human donor in good health. Some clones in this sample may be carry-over from other donors' samples. The CDR3 is CASSLDAGLSTDTQYF.